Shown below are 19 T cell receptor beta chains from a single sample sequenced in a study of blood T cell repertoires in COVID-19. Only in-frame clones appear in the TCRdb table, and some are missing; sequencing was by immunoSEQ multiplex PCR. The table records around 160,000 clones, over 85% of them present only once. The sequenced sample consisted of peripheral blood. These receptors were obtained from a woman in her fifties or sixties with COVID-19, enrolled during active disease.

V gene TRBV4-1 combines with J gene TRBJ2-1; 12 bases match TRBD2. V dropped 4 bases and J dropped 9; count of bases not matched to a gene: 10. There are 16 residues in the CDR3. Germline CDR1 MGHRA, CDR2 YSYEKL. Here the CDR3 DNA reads TGCGCCAGCAGCCTAGCTAGCGGGGGGGCTTCGTTTGAGCAGTTCTTC. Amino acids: CASSLASGGASFEQFF.

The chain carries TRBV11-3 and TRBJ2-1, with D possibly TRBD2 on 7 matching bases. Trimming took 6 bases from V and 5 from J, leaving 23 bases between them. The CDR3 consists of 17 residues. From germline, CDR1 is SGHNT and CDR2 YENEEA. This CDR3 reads CASSSTGGGPGHNEQFF. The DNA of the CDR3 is TGTGCCAGCAGTAGTACGGGCGGGGGCCCCGGTCACAATGAGCAGTTCTTC.

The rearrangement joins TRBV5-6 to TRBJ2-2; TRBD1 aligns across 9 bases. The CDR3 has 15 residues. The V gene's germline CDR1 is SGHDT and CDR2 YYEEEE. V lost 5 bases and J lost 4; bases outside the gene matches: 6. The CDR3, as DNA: TGTGCCAGCAGGGGGACAGGGTCGGGCACCGGGGAGCTGTTTTTT. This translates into CASRGTGSGTGELFF.

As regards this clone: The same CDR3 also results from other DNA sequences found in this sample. Written as DNA, the CDR3 is TGTGCCAGCTCACCATGGACAGAGAACACTGAAGCTTTCTTT. It translates to CASSPWTENTEAFF. The rearrangement uses TRBV18 and TRBJ1-1; D possibly corresponds to TRBD1 (6 bases). Germline V gives CDR1 KGHSH, CDR2 LQKENI. Trimming removed 2 bases at V and 1 base at J, with 8 bases between. The CDR3 is made up of 14 amino acids.

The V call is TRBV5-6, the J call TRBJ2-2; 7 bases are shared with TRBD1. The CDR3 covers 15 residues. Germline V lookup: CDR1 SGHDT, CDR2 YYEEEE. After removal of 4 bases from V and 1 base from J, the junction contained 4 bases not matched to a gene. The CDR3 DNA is TGTGCCAGCAGCAGGGACAGACTGAACACCGGGGAGCTGTTTTTT. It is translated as CASSRDRLNTGELFF.

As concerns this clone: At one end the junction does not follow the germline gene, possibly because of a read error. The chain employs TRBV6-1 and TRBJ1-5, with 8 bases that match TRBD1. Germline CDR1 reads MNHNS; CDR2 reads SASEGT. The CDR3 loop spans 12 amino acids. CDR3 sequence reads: CASSEGLHRGDF. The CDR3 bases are TGTGCCAGCAGTGAAGGTCTGCACAGGGGGGATTTT.

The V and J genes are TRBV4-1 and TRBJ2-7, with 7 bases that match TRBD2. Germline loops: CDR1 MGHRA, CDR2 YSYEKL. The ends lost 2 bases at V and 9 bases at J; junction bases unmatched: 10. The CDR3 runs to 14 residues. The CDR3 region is CASSQPTSPTGQYF. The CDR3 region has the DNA TGCGCCAGCAGCCAACCGACTAGCCCAACGGGGCAGTACTTC.

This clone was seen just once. The CDR3 here is CASSAQGQGGYEQYF. In nucleotides, the CDR3 is TGTGCCAGCAGCGCTCAGGGACAGGGGGGCTACGAGCAGTACTTC. The genes are TRBV9 and TRBJ2-7, with 11 bases identical to TRBD1. The CDR3 extends over 15 amino acids. With V trimmed by 3 bases and J by 3 bases, 5 bases remained unmatched. CDR1 is SGDLS and CDR2 is YYNGEE in the germline V gene.

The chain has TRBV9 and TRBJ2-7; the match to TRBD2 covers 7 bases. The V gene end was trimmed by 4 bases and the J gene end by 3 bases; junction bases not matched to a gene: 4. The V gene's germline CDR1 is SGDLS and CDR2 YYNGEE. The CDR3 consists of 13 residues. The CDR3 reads CASSPGEGYEQYF. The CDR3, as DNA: TGTGCCAGCAGCCCCGGGGAGGGCTACGAGCAGTACTTC.

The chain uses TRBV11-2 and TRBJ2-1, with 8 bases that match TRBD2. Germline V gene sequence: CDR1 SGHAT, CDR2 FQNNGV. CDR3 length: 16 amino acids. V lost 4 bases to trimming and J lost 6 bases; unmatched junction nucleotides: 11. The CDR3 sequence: CASSSAWPGGANEQFF. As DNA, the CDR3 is TGTGCCAGCAGCTCCGCCTGGCCGGGGGGGGCCAATGAGCAGTTCTTC.

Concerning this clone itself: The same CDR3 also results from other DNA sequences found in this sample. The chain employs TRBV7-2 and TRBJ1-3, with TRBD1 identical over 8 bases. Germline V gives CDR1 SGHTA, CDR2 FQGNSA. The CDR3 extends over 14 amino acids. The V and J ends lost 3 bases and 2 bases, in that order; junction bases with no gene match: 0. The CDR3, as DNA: TGTGCCAGCAGCTTGGACAGGGCTGGAAACACCATATATTTT. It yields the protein CASSLDRAGNTIYF.

CDR3 sequence (DNA): TGCAGTGCCAGTAGTAGACAGATCTTTGAAGCTTTCTTT. Translating it yields CSASSRQIFEAFF. This sequence joins TRBV20-1 and TRBJ1-1, with D perhaps TRBD1 (5 bases). V was shortened by 6 bases and J by 7 bases, with 18 bases between the two germline ends. The germline gives CDR1 DFQATT, CDR2 SNEGSKA (reference sequence). The CDR3 totals 13 residues.

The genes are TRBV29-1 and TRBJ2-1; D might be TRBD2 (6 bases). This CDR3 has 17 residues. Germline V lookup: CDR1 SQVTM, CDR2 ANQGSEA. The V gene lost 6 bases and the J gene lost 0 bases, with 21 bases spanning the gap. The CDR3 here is CSVGGQGNVGSYNEQFF. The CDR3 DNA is TGCAGCGTAGGAGGGCAGGGCAATGTGGGCTCCTACAATGAGCAGTTCTTC.

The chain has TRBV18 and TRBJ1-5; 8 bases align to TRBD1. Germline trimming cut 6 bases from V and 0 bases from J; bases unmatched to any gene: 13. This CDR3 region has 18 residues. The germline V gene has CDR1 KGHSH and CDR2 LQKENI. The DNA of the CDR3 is TGTGCCAGCTCCCCGGGACAGGCGGGGATATATAGCAATCAGCCCCAGCATTTT. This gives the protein CASSPGQAGIYSNQPQHF. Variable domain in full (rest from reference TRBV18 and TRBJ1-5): NAGVMQNPRHLVRRRGQEARLRCSPMKGHSHVYWYRQLPEEGLKFMVYLQKENIIDESGMPKERFSAEFPKEGPSILRIQQVVRGDSAAYFCASSPGQAGIYSNQPQHFGDGTRLSIL.

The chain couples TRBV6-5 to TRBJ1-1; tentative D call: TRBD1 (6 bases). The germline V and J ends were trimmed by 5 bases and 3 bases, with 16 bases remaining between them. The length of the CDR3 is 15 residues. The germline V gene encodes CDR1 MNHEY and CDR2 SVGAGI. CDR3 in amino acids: CASSKTTGRDTEAFF. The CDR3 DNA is TGTGCCAGCAGTAAGACGACAGGCCGGGACACTGAAGCTTTCTTT.

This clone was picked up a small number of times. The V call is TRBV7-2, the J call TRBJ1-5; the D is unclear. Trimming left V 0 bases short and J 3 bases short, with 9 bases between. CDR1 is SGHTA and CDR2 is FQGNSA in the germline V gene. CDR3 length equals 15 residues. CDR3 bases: TGTGCCAGCAGCTTAGCTCAGGCCTTCAATCAGCCCCAGCATTTT. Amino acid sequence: CASSLAQAFNQPQHF.

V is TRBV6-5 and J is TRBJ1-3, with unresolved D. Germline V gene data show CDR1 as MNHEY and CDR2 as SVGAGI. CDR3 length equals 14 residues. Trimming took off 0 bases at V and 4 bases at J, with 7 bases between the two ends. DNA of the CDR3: TGTGCCAGCAGTTACTCAACAGAGGGAAACACCATATATTTT. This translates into CASSYSTEGNTIYF.

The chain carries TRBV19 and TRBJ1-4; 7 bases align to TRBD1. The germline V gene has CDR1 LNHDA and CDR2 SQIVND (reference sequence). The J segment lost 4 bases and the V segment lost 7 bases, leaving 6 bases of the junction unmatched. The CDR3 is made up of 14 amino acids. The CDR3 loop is CASNHGQDNEKLFF. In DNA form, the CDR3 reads TGTGCCAGTAATCATGGACAGGATAATGAAAAACTGTTTTTT.

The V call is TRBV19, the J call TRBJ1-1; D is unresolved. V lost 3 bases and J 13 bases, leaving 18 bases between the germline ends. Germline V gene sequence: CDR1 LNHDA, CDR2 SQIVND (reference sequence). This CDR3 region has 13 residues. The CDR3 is CASSIPPRSSVFF. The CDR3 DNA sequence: TGTGCCAGTAGTATCCCCCCCCGTTCTTCAGTTTTCTTT.